The rows below give T cell receptor beta chains drawn from one sample of a study of memory B cells and T cells in multiple sclerosis. Profiled with immunoSEQ multiplex PCR; TCRdb holds only in-frame clones, not every one. This table holds roughly 14,000 clones, approximately 69% found once. The sequenced material came from memory (CD45RO+) CD4+ T cells from blood. Receptors originate from a human donor with multiple sclerosis. CDR3s include the opening cysteine and the closing phenylalanine or tryptophan. A D gene is named only where the DNA matches it firmly. The size of a clone is reported for some rows only, either as once, few or many, or as a class for expanded clones.

j_call d_call v_call clone_size cdr3_aa cdr3_nt
TRBJ1-4 - TRBV29-1 medium-sized CSVGRVNEKLFF TGCAGCGTTGGACGGGTTAATGAAAAACTGTTTTTT
TRBJ1-1 TRBD1 TRBV2 - CASSIRQGRVNTEAFF TGTGCCAGCAGTATAAGACAGGGGCGAGTGAACACTGAAGCTTTCTTT
TRBJ1-2 - TRBV6-1 - CASSEGRGYGYTF TGTGCCAGCAGTGAAGGCAGGGGCTATGGCTACACCTTC
TRBJ1-4 TRBD1 TRBV9 - CASSTSGQINEKLFF TGTGCCAGCAGCACCTCGGGACAGATTAATGAAAAACTGTTTTTT
TRBJ2-5 - TRBV10-2 - CASKTAAFEVKETQYF TGCGCCAGCAAGACCGCGGCTTTCGAAGTTAAAGAGACCCAGTACTTC
TRBJ2-7 TRBD1 TRBV6-1 - CASSEDRTGLIYEQYF TGTGCCAGCAGTGAAGACCGGACAGGGTTAATCTACGAGCAGTACTTC
TRBJ2-7 TRBD1 TRBV6-6 few CASSTRQGTPYEQYF TGTGCCAGCAGTACGAGACAGGGGACACCCTACGAGCAGTACTTC
TRBJ2-7 - TRBV11-2 - CASTRDTFYEQYF TGTGCCAGCACCCGGGACACTTTCTACGAGCAGTACTTC
TRBJ2-7 TRBD2 TRBV6-6 - CASRLAGGYEQYF TGTGCCAGCCGACTAGCGGGAGGATACGAGCAGTACTTC
TRBJ2-1 - TRBV5-1 - CASNFGAGEGNEQFF TGCGCCAGCAACTTTGGAGCGGGCGAGGGTAATGAGCAGTTCTTC
TRBJ1-5 - TRBV27 - CASSFKSDQPQHF TGTGCCAGCAGTTTTAAGAGCGATCAGCCCCAGCATTTT
TRBJ1-1 - TRBV5-1 - CASSLVQGSNMNTEAFF TGCGCCAGCAGCTTGGTCCAGGGAAGTAACATGAACACTGAAGCTTTCTTT
TRBJ2-1 TRBD2 TRBV6-4 - CASSDRSGGSSYNEQFF TGTGCCAGCAGTGACCGTAGCGGGGGAAGCTCCTACAATGAGCAGTTCTTC
TRBJ1-2 - TRBV6-1 - CASSERAGTPRHGYTF TGTGCCAGCAGTGAACGTGCTGGGACACCCCGGCATGGCTACACCTTC